Below, 8 T cell receptor beta chains from the same sample are listed, as sequenced in a study of cytomegalovirus exposure and HLA in healthy donors. A multiplex PCR was run with 60 Vbeta primers and 13 Jbeta primers. Repertoires were generated with immunoSEQ multiplex PCR, while TCRdb's copy carries only in-frame clones and drops some. The table lists about 110,000 clones, 75% to 90% of them singletons, with around 2% in the top ten. Sample: PBMCs. The source of these receptors is a man aged 35 to 55 in good health and CMV-seronegative.

This clone came up a few times. This rearrangement joins TRBV25-1 to TRBJ1-3; weak D call: TRBD1 (6 bases). Trimming took off 1 base at V and 8 bases at J, with 18 bases between the two ends. The CDR3 totals 16 residues. Germline assignment: CDR1 MGHDK and CDR2 SYGVNS. CDR3 nucleotide sequence: TGTGCCAGCAGTGAATCCCCTGCAGGGGCTAGTCACACCATATATTTT. The encoded protein is CASSESPAGASHTIYF.

A single count supports this clone. The chain recombines TRBV7-2 with TRBJ2-7, with D maybe TRBD2 (6 bases). The CDR3 has 15 residues. Trimming took 5 bases from V and 3 from J, leaving 17 bases between them. Germline CDR1 is SGHTA and CDR2 is FQGNSA. CDR3 residues: CASSANLGGFYEQYF. CDR3 in DNA: TGTGCCAGCAGCGCGAACTTGGGGGGTTTCTACGAGCAGTACTTC.

The J gene is TRBJ1-1, the V gene TRBV6-1, with D possibly TRBD1 on 5 matching bases. Germline V gene data show CDR1 as MNHNS and CDR2 as SASEGT. V was pared by 4 bases and J by 11 bases, with 17 bases between. The CDR3 contains 13 residues. The CDR3 spells CASSAILGEGAFF. CDR3 in DNA: TGTGCCAGCAGTGCAATTCTTGGGGAGGGGGCTTTCTTT.

This rearrangement joins TRBV18 to TRBJ2-7; D perhaps matches TRBD2 (5 bases). Per germline, CDR1 KGHSH and CDR2 LQKENI. The CDR3 extends over 15 amino acids. The V and J ends lost 3 bases and 9 bases respectively, with 21 bases between them. The CDR3 bases are TGTGCCAGCTCACCCCTGGACTTAGCCCAGGTTGGGCAGTACTTC. It is translated as CASSPLDLAQVGQYF.

The chain uses TRBV19 and TRBJ1-2; D remains ambiguous. The CDR3 totals 16 residues. Trimming removed 5 bases at V and 7 bases at J, with 23 bases between. Germline lookup yields CDR1 LNHDA and CDR2 SQIVND (reference sequence). CDR3 coding DNA: TGTGCCAGTAGTGACCAAAGGTGGACTCCCACGTCTGGCTACACCTTC. Residues: CASSDQRWTPTSGYTF.

The chain employs TRBV7-6 and TRBJ1-1; D possibly corresponds to TRBD1 (6 bases). Germline V lookup: CDR1 SGHVS, CDR2 FNYEAQ. This CDR3 is 15 amino acids long. V lost 3 bases and J lost 4, with 15 bases in between. CDR3 sequence (DNA): TGTGCCAGCAGCTTTAAGCAGGGGAGCTTCACTGAAGCTTTCTTT. It specifies CASSFKQGSFTEAFF. The full variable domain, its missing parts supplied by reference TRBV7-6 and TRBJ1-1, is GAGVSQSPRYKVTKRGQDVALRCDPISGHVSLYWYRQALGQGPEFLTYFNYEAQQDKSGLPNDRFSAERPEGSISTLTIQRTEQRDSAMYRCASSFKQGSFTEAFFGQGTRLTVV.

V gene TRBV6-5 combines with J gene TRBJ1-2, with 8 bases lining up with TRBD1. Germline lookup yields CDR1 MNHEY and CDR2 SVGAGI. Losses at the gene ends were 7 bases for V and 7 bases for J; bases not matched to a gene: 8. The length of the CDR3 is 13 residues. The CDR3 here is CASIPGQGGGYTF. In DNA, the CDR3 is TGTGCCAGCATCCCCGGACAGGGTGGTGGCTACACCTTC.

This chain connects TRBV19 to TRBJ1-4, with D perhaps TRBD1 (6 bases). V was trimmed by 6 bases and J by 7 bases, leaving 21 bases between them. This CDR3 has 16 residues. Looked up from germline, CDR1 is LNHDA and CDR2 is SQIVND (reference sequence). The CDR3, as DNA: TGTGCCAGTAGAAACCCCGGTCCCCGAGGGGGTGAAAAACTGTTTTTT. Encoded protein: CASRNPGPRGGEKLFF.